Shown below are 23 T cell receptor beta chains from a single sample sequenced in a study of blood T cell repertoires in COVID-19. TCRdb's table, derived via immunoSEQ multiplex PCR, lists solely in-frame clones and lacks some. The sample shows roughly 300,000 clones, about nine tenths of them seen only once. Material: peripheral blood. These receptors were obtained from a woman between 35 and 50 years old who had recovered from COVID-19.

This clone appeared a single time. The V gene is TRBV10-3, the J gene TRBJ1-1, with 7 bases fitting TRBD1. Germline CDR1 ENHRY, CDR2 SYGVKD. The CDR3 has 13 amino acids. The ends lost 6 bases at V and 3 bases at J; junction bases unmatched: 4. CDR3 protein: CAISPGTDTEAFF. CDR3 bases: TGTGCCATCAGCCCCGGGACAGACACTGAAGCTTTCTTT.

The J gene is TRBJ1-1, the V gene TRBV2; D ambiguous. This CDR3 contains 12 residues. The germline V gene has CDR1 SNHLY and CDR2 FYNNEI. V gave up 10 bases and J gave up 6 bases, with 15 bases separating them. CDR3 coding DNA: TGTGCCACCTCGACACTTCACTCTGAAGCTTTCTTT. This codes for CATSTLHSEAFF.

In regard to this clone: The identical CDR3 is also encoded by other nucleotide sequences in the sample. As DNA, the CDR3 is TGTGCCAGCAGTCGCGGGTGGGCTGAAGCTTTCTTT. This codes for CASSRGWAEAFF. This chain connects TRBV25-1 to TRBJ1-1; no firm D call. V lost 5 bases and J lost 6, with 10 bases in between. CDR1 MGHDK and CDR2 SYGVNS come from the germline V gene. This CDR3 has 12 amino acids.

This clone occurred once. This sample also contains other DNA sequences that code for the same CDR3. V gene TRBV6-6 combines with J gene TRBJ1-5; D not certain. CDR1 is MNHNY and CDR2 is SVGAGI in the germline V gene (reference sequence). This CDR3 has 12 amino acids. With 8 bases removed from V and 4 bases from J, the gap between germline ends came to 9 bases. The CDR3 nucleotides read TGTGCCAGCTCAACGGGGAATCAGCCCCAGCATTTT. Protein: CASSTGNQPQHF.

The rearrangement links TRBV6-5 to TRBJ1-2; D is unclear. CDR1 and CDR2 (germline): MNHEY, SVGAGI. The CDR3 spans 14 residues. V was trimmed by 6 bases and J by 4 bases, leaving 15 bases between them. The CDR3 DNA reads TGTGCCAGCAGGAGGGTATTTCTCCCCTATGGCTACACCTTC. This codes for CASRRVFLPYGYTF.

CDR3 loop: CASSIGAGRENIQYF. The DNA of the CDR3 is TGTGCCAGCTCAATCGGGGCTGGGAGGGAAAACATTCAGTACTTC. The chain joins TRBV18 to TRBJ2-4; 7 bases map to TRBD2. CDR1 KGHSH and CDR2 LQKENI come from the germline V gene. Losses at the gene ends were 5 bases for V and 5 bases for J; bases not matched to a gene: 9. The CDR3 has 15 amino acids. Supplemented by reference TRBV18 and TRBJ2-4, the full variable domain reads NAGVMQNPRHLVRRRGQEARLRCSPMKGHSHVYWYRQLPEEGLKFMVYLQKENIIDESGMPKERFSAEFPKEGPSILRIQQVVRGDSAAYFCASSIGAGRENIQYFGAGTRLSVL.

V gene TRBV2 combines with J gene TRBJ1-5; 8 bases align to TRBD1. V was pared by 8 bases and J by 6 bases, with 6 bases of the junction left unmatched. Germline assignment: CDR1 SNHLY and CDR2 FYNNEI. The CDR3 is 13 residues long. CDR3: CASLGQGGQPQHF. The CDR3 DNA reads TGTGCCAGCCTTGGACAGGGCGGTCAGCCCCAGCATTTT.

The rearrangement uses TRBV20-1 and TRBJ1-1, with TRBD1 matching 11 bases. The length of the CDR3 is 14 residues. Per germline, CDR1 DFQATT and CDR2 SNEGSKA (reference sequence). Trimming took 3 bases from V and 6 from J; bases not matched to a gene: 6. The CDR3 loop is CSASPGQGAPEAFF. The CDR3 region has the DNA TGCAGTGCTAGTCCTGGACAGGGGGCCCCTGAAGCTTTCTTT.

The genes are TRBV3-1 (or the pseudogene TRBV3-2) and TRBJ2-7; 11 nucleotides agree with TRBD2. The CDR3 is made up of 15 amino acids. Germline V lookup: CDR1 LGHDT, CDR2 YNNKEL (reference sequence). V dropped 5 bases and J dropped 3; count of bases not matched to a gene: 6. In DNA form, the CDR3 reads TGTGCCAGCAGCTCGGGACTAGCGGATGTCTACGAGCAGTACTTC. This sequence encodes CASSSGLADVYEQYF.

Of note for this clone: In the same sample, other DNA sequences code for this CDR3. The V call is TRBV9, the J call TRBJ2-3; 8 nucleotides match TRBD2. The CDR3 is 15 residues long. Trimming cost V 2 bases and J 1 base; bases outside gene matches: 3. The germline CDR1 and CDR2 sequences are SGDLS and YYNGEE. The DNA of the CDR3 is TGTGCCAGCAGCGTCGGGCGGGGGGGCACAGATACGCAGTATTTT. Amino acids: CASSVGRGGTDTQYF.

The CDR3 is CASSQGVQVEANYGYTF. For the CDR3, the DNA is TGCGCCAGCAGCCAAGGTGTTCAGGTGGAAGCTAACTATGGCTACACCTTC. The gene calls are TRBV4-3 and TRBJ1-2; no definite D call. CDR3 length equals 17 residues. Trimming left V 1 base short and J 0 bases short, with 15 bases between. Germline lookup yields CDR1 LGHNA and CDR2 YSLEER.

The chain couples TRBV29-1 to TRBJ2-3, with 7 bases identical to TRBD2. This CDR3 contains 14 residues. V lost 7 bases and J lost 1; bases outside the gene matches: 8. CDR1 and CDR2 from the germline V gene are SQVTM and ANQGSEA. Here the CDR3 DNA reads TGCAGCGCCGGGGGAGGGAGAGGCACAGATACGCAGTATTTT. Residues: CSAGGGRGTDTQYF.

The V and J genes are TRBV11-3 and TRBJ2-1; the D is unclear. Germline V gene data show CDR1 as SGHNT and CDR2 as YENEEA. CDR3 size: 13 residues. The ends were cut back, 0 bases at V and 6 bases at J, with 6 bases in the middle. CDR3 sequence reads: CASSLDSVNEQFF. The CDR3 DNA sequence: TGTGCCAGCAGCTTAGATTCGGTCAATGAGCAGTTCTTC.

CDR3 DNA: TGTGCCAGCAGCTTCGGGAGGAATCCTAATGAAAAACTGTTTTTT. Its protein is CASSFGRNPNEKLFF. The V and J genes are TRBV7-2 and TRBJ1-4, with unresolved D. V was trimmed by 3 bases and J by 3 bases, leaving 11 bases between them. CDR1 and CDR2 from the germline V gene are SGHTA and FQGNSA. The CDR3 spans 15 residues.

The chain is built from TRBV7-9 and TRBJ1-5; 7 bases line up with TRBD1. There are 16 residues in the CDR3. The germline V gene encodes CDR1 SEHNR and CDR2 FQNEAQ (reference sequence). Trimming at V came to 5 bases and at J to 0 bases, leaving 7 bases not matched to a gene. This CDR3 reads CASSRDYRGSNQPQHF. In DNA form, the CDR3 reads TGTGCCAGCAGCCGCGATTACAGGGGTAGCAATCAGCCCCAGCATTTT.

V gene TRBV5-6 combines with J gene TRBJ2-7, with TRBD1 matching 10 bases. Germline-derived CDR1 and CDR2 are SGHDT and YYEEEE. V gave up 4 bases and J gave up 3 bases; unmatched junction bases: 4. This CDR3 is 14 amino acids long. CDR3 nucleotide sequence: TGTGCCAGCAGCGGGGGGACAGGGGACTACGAGCAGTACTTC. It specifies CASSGGTGDYEQYF.

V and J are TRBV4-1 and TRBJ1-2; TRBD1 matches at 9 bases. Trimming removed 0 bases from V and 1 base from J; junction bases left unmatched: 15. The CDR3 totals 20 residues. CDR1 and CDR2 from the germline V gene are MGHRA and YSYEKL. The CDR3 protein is CASSQDRFMRQGDINYGYTF. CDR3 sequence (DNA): TGCGCCAGCAGCCAAGATCGATTCATGAGACAGGGGGATATTAACTATGGCTACACCTTC.

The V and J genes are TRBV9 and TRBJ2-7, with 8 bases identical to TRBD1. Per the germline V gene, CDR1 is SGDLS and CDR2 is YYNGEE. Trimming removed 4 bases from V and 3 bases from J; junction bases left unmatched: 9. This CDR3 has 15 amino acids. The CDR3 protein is CASSQGRDRGYEQYF. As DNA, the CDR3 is TGTGCCAGCAGCCAGGGGCGTGACAGGGGCTACGAGCAGTACTTC.

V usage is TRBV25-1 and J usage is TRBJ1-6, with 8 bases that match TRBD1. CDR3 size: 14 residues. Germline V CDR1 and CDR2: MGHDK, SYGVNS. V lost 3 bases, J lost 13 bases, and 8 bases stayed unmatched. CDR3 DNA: TGTGCCAGCAGTGAGCGGGACAGGAAAACTCCCCTCCACTTT. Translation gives CASSERDRKTPLHF.

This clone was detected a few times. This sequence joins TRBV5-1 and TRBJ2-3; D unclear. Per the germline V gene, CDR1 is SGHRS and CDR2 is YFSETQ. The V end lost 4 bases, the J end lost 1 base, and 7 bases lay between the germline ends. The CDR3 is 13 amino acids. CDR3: CASSAERTDTQYF. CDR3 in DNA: TGCGCCAGCAGCGCGGAACGCACAGATACGCAGTATTTT. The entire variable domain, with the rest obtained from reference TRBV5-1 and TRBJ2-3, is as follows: KAGVTQTPRYLIKTRGQQVTLSCSPISGHRSVSWYQQTPGQGLQFLFEYFSETQRNKGNFPGRFSGRQFSNSRSEMNVSTLELGDSALYLCASSAERTDTQYFGPGTRLTVL.

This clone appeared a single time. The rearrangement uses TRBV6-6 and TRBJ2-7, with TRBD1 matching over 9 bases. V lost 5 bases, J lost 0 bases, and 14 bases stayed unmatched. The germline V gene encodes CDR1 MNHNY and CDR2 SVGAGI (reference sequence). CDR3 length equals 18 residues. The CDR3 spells CASSLRTGAQRSSYEQYF. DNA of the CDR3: TGTGCCAGCAGTCTGAGGACAGGGGCCCAGAGGAGCTCCTACGAGCAGTACTTC.

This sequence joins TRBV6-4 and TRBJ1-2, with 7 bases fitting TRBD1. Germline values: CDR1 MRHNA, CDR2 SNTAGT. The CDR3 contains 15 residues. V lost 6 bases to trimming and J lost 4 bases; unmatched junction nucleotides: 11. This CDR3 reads CASSPPPRQGYGYTF. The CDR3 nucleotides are TGTGCCAGCAGCCCACCTCCCAGACAGGGCTATGGCTACACCTTC.

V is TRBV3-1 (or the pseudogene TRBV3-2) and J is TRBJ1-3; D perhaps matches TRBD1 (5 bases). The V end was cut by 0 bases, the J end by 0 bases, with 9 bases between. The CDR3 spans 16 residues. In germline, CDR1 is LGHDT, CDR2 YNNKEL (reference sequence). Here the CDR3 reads CASSQEYGGSGNTIYF. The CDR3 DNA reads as TGTGCCAGCAGCCAAGAATACGGGGGCTCTGGAAACACCATATATTTT.